These 3 T cell receptor beta chains share one sample of origin, sequenced in a study of cytomegalovirus exposure and HLA in healthy donors. Use of 60 Vbeta and 13 Jbeta primers characterized the PCR. Clones were read by immunoSEQ multiplex PCR, and TCRdb kept only the in-frame ones, dropping some. This table has roughly 150,000 clones, 80% to 90% appearing once. Sequences were obtained from PBMCs. The receptors originated from a boy aged 2 to 10 in good health and CMV-seronegative.

This chain uses TRBV9 with TRBJ2-5; 8 bases line up with TRBD2. In germline, CDR1 is SGDLS, CDR2 YYNGEE. This CDR3 region has 16 residues. The J segment lost 4 bases and the V segment lost 1 base, leaving 9 bases of the junction unmatched. The CDR3 DNA reads as TGTGCCAGCAGCGTATCACCAGCGGGGGAGCCAGAGACCCAGTACTTC. Amino acids: CASSVSPAGEPETQYF.

This clone showed up just a few times. In DNA, the CDR3 is TGTGCCAGCAGGGTCGAGGCACAGGGTGAAGCTTTCTTT. The encoded protein is CASRVEAQGEAFF. This chain connects TRBV2 to TRBJ1-1, with TRBD1 as a possible D gene (6 bases). Germline V CDR1 and CDR2: SNHLY, FYNNEI. V was pared by 6 bases and J by 7 bases, with 15 bases between. CDR3 length: 13 amino acids.

The chain has TRBV19 and TRBJ1-1; TRBD1 is a possible D gene (5 bases). This CDR3 contains 13 residues. The germline CDR1 and CDR2 sequences are LNHDA and SQIVND (reference sequence). Trimming stripped 4 bases from V and 1 base from J, with 7 bases between. In nucleotides, the CDR3 is TGTGCCAGTAGTAACGACAGGAACACTGAAGCTTTCTTT. Translation gives CASSNDRNTEAFF.